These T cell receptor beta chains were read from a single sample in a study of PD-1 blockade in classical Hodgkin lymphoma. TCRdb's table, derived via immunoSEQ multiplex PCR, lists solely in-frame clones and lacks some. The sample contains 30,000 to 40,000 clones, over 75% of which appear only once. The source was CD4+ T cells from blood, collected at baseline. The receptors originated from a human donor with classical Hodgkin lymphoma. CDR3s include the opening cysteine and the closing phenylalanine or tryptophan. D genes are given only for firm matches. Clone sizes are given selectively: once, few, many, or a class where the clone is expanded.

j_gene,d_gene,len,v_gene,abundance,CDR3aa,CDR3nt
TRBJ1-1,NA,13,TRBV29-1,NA,CSPSMGDGTEAFF,TGCAGCCCGTCTATGGGCGATGGCACTGAAGCTTTCTTT
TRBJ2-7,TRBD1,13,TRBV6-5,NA,CASTRTGGDEQYF,TGTGCCAGCACCAGGACAGGGGGGGACGAGCAGTACTTC
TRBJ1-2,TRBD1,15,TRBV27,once,CASSFQGGANYGYTF,TGTGCCAGCAGCTTCCAGGGGGGGGCTAACTATGGCTACACCTTC
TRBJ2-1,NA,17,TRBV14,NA,CASSQGATRYTNNEQFF,TGTGCCAGCAGCCAAGGTGCGACGCGGTACACTAACAATGAGCAGTTCTTC
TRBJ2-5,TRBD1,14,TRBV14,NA,CASSRQGSQETQYF,TGTGCCAGCAGCCGACAGGGGTCACAAGAGACCCAGTACTTC
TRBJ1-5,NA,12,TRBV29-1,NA,CSVGGSNQPQHF,TGCAGCGTCGGGGGGAGCAATCAGCCCCAGCATTTT
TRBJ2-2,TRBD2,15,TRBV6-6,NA,CASSDYSGSERELFF,TGTGCCAGCAGTGACTATAGCGGGAGTGAGAGGGAGCTGTTTTTT
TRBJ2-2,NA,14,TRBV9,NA,CASSLQGYTGELFF,TGTGCCAGCAGCTTACAGGGATACACCGGGGAGCTGTTTTTT
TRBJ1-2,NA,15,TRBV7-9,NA,CASSLAGNRSGGYTF,TGTGCCAGCAGCTTAGCCGGTAACCGAAGCGGTGGCTACACCTTC
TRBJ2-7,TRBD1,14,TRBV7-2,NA,CASSLMGQAYEQYF,TGTGCCAGCAGCTTAATGGGACAGGCCTACGAGCAGTACTTC
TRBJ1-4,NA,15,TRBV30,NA,CAALRLGSSNEKLFF,TGTGCCGCACTCCGACTGGGCAGCTCGAATGAAAAACTGTTTTTT
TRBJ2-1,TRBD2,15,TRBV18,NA,CASSPQRERGGEQFF,TGTGCCAGCTCACCACAGCGGGAGCGCGGCGGGGAGCAGTTCTTC
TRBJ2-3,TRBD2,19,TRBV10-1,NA,CASSDIIGTSGVGPDTQYF,TGCGCCAGCAGTGATATCATAGGGACTAGCGGAGTCGGCCCAGATACGCAGTATTTT
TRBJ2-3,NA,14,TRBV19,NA,CASSVAMPSDTQYF,TGTGCCAGTAGTGTGGCTATGCCGTCAGATACGCAGTATTTT
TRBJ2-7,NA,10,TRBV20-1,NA,CSASSREQYF,TGCAGTGCTAGTTCCCGCGAGCAGTACTTC
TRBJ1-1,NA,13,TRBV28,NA,CASITGGSAEAFF,TGTGCCAGCATTACGGGGGGCAGCGCTGAAGCTTTCTTT
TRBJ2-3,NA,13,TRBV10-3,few,CAISGSGADTQYF,TGTGCCATCAGCGGGAGCGGAGCAGATACGCAGTATTTT
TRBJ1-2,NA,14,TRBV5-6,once,CASSLRGTNYGYTF,TGTGCCAGCAGCTTGAGAGGAACTAACTATGGCTACACCTTC
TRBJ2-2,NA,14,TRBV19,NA,CASSISGIVRELFF,TGTGCCAGTAGTATTTCGGGGATCGTTAGGGAGCTGTTTTTT
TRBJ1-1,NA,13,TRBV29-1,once,CSAPRGPNTEAFF,TGCAGCGCGCCCAGGGGTCCGAACACTGAAGCTTTCTTT
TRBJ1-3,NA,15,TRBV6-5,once,CASRRGEFSGNTIYF,TGTGCCAGCCGAAGGGGAGAGTTCTCTGGAAACACCATATATTTT
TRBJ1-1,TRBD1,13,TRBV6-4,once,CATRDRREGEAFF,TGTGCCACCCGGGACAGGAGAGAAGGTGAAGCTTTCTTT
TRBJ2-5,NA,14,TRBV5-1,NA,CASSRGRDQETQYF,TGCGCCAGCAGCCGGGGACGGGACCAAGAGACCCAGTACTTC
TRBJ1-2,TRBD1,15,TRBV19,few,CASSTHLTGESAYTF,TGTGCCAGTAGTACCCATCTAACAGGGGAATCCGCCTACACCTTC
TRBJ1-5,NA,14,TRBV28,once,CASSLLAVNQPQHF,TGTGCCAGCAGTTTATTAGCCGTCAATCAGCCCCAGCATTTT
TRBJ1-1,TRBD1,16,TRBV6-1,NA,CASSARQGAVLTEAFF,TGTGCCAGCAGTGCCCGACAGGGGGCGGTGCTGACTGAAGCTTTCTTT